This T cell receptor beta chain comes out of a study of T cells in localized non-small cell lung cancer. This clone appeared once. The identical CDR3 is also encoded by other nucleotide sequences in the sample. The CDR3 runs 15 residues. The germline V gene encodes CDR1 SGHRS and CDR2 YFSETQ. With 2 bases clipped from V and 1 base from J, the junction kept 3 bases outside the gene matches. Libraries were prepared by immunoSEQ multiplex PCR; TCRdb keeps only in-frame clonotypes and omits some of them. This sample yields approximately 72,000 clones, of which approximately 85% are seen a single time; roughly 13% belongs to the top ten.

This sequence was found in an older female donor with stage I lung adenocarcinoma. The chain employs TRBV5-1 and TRBJ1-5; TRBD1 matches 7 bases. The sample consisted of peripheral blood, taken before any cancer treatment. DNA of the CDR3: TGCGCCAGCAGCTTAACAGGGGAGAGCAATCAGCCCCAGCATTTT. This gives the protein CASSLTGESNQPQHF.